The T cell receptor beta chain under discussion was sequenced for a study of OX40 agonist ivuxolimab in advanced cancers. The table came from immunoSEQ multiplex PCR; TCRdb's copy has only in-frame clones and leaves some out. The data hold fewer than 45,000 clones, with under 85% observed a single time. This CDR3 contains 16 residues. V lost 4 bases and J 0 bases, leaving 13 bases between the germline ends. Germline values: CDR1 WSHSY, CDR2 SAAADI. In this sample, this clone turned up once. The sequenced sample was CD4+ or CD8+ T cells sorted from blood, obtained in a trial of the OX40 agonist ivuxolimab. The chain links TRBV10-2 to TRBJ2-4; D perhaps matches TRBD2 (6 bases). The receptor was derived from an adult with an advanced solid tumor such as melanoma, head and neck, liver or kidney cancer. The CDR3 is CASSGRDPLAKNIQYF. The CDR3 bases are TGCGCCAGCAGTGGGCGGGATCCTTTAGCCAAAAACATTCAGTACTTC.